This T cell receptor beta chain was observed in a study of CD8+CD57+ T cells in acquired aplastic anemia. The wider study: Average DNA yield from sorted CD4+ and CD8+ cells was around 3.2 ug.

Worth noting for this clonotype: Its antigen is not known.

With 2 bases removed from V and 0 bases from J, the gap between germline ends came to 8 bases. Germline CDR1 MGHDK, CDR2 SYGVNS. This CDR3 has 16 residues. Profiling that covered TCR beta VDJ and CDR3 relied on genomic DNA as its template. TCRdb re-derived calls from the reads in MiXCR, one entry per CDR3 protein. The table has about 190,000 distinct CDR3 sequences, over 60% seen once. Study results and caveats: Patients and controls were found to share 25 to 35 CD8+ CDR3 sequences. Controls did not differ significantly from patients in CD8+ Simpson's diversity.

Input material: sorted CD4+, CD8+, or CD8+CD57+ T cells (not recorded which) from PBMCs. The chain combines TRBV25-1 with TRBJ2-6; no clear D gene. The sequence was collected from a human donor with severe aplastic anemia or a healthy control (not recorded which). The CDR3 is CASSEISVSGANVLTF. The CDR3 bases are TGTGCCAGCAGTGAAATATCAGTCTCTGGGGCCAACGTCCTGACTTTC.